This entry describes one T cell receptor beta chain. Its antigen is still unknown. The data were obtained in a study of blood T cells in healthy people across ages. Overall study results and limits: Per-million-T-cell TCR beta diversity fell roughly linearly with age.

Using a J-beta primer mix together with a sample-barcoded 5' primer, a second PCR was run for roughly 6 to 12 cycles. MiXCR was run by TCRdb on the 5' RACE reads, yielding one entry per CDR3 protein. The repertoire includes hundreds of thousands of distinct CDR3 sequences, 45% to 50% of them detected once, and 25% to 35% sits in the top ten. The CDR3 runs to 15 residues. The germline gives CDR1 SNHLY, CDR2 FYNNEI. The sample was blood. The TCR sequence derives from an older woman in good health. The chain recombines TRBV2 with TRBJ2-1, with D perhaps matching TRBD2 (5 bases). The J call may be wrong; the DNA end is better matched by TRBJ2-7. DNA of the CDR3: TGTGCCAGCAGTGATACTAGTCGCTCCTACAATGAGCAGTACTTC. Protein sequence: CASSDTSRSYNEQYF.